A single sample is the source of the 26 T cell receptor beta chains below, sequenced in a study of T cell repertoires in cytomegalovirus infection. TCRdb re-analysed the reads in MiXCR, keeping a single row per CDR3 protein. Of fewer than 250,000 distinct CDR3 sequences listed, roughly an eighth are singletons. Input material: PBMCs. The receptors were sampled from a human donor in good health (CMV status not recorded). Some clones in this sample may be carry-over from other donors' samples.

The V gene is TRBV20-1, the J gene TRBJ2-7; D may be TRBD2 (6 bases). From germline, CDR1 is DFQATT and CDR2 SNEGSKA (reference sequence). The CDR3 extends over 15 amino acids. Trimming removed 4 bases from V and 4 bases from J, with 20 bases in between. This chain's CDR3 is CSANAWTTTPYEQYF. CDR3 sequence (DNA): TGCAGTGCTAACGCTTGGACTACCACGCCTTACGAGCAGTACTTC.

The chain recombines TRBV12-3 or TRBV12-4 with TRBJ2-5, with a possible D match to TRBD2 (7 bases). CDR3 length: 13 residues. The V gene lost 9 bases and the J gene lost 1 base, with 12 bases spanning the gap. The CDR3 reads CASTRGAQETQYF. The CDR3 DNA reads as TGTGCCAGTACCCGGGGGGCCCAAGAGACCCAGTACTTC.

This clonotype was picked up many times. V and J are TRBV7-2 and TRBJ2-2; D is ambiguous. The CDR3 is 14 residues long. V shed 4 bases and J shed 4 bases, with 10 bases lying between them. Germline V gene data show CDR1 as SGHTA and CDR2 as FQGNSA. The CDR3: CASSSPLATGELFF. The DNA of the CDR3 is TGTGCCAGCAGCTCGCCGTTGGCCACCGGGGAGCTGTTTTTT.

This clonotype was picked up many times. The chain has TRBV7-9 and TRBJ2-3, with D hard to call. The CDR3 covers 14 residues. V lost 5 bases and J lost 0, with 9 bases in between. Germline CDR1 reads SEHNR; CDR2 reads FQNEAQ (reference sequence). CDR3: CASSLPESTDTQYF. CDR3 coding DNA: TGTGCCAGCAGCCTACCCGAGAGCACAGATACGCAGTATTTT.

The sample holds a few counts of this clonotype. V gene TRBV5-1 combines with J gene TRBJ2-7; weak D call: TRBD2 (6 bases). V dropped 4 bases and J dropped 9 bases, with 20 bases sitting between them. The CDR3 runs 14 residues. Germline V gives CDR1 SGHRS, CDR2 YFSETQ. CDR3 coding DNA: TGCGCCAGCAGCCTATGGGACTCCGTCGGGGGGCAGTACTTC. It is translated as CASSLWDSVGGQYF. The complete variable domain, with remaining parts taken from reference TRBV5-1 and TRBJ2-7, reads KAGVTQTPRYLIKTRGQQVTLSCSPISGHRSVSWYQQTPGQGLQFLFEYFSETQRNKGNFPGRFSGRQFSNSRSEMNVSTLELGDSALYLCASSLWDSVGGQYFGPGTRLTVT.

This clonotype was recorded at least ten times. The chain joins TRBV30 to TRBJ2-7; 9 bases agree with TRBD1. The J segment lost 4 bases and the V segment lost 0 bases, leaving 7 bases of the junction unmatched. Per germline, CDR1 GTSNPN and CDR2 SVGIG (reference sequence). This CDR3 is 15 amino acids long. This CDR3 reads CAWSVRGTGNYEQYF. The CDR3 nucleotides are TGTGCCTGGAGTGTTCGGGGGACAGGGAATTACGAGCAGTACTTC.

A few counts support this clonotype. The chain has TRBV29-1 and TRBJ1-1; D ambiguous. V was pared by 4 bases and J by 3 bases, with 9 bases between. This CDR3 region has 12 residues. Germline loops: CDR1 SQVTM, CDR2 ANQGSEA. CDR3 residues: CSVGAQYTEAFF. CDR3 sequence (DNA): TGCAGCGTTGGCGCGCAGTACACTGAAGCTTTCTTT. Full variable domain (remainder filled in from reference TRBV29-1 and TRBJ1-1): SAVISQKPSRDICQRGTSLTIQCQVDSQVTMMFWYRQQPGQSLTLIATANQGSEATYESGFVIDKFPISRPNLTFSTLTVSNMSPEDSSIYLCSVGAQYTEAFFGQGTRLTVV.

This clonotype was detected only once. CDR3 DNA sequence: TGTGCCAGCAGTTTTGGACTAGCGGAGTCCTACGAGCAGTACTTC. Translated: CASSFGLAESYEQYF. The V and J genes are TRBV6-2 or TRBV6-3 and TRBJ2-7, with TRBD2 matching over 10 bases. Germline lookup yields CDR1 MNHEY and CDR2 SVGEGT. The length of the CDR3 is 15 residues. Trimming at V came to 4 bases and at J to 1 base, leaving 4 bases not matched to a gene.

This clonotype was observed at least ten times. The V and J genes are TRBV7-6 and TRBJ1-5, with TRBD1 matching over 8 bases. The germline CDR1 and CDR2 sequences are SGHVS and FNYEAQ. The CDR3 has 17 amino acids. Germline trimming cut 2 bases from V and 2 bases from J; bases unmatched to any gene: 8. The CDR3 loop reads CASSLRGGQGGNQPQHF. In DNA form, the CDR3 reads TGTGCCAGCAGCTTAAGGGGAGGACAGGGAGGCAATCAGCCCCAGCATTTT.

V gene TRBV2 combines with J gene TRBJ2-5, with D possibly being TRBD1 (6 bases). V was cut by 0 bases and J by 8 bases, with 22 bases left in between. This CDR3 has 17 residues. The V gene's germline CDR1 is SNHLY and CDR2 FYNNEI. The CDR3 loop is CASSEAKSPLQGRTQYF. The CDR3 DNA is TGTGCCAGCAGTGAAGCGAAAAGCCCCCTACAGGGTCGAACCCAGTACTTC. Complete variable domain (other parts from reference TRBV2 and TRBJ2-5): EPEVTQTPSHQVTQMGQEVILRCVPISNHLYFYWYRQILGQKVEFLVSFYNNEISEKSEIFDDQFSVERPDGSNFTLKIRSTKLEDSAMYFCASSEAKSPLQGRTQYFGPGTRLLVL.

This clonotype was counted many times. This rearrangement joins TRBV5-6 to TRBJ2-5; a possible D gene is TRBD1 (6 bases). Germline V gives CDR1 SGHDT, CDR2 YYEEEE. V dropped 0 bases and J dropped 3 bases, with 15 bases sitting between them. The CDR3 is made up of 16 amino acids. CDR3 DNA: TGTGCCAGCAGCTTGGGGACAGCCCTCGCAGAAGAGACCCAGTACTTC. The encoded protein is CASSLGTALAEETQYF.

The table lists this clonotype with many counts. This chain's CDR3 is CASGDRGNQPQHF. CDR3 nucleotide sequence: TGTGCCAGCGGAGACAGGGGCAATCAGCCCCAGCATTTT. The chain recombines TRBV12-3 or TRBV12-4 with TRBJ1-5; 7 nucleotides align to TRBD1. V shed 8 bases, J shed 2 bases, and the junction held 3 bases outside the gene matches. The CDR3 totals 13 residues.

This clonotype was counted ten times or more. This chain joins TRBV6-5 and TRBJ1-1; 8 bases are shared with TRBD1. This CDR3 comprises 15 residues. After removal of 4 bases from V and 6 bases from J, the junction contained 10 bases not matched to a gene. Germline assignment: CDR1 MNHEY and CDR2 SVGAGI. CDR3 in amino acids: CASSSLAGGIAEAFF. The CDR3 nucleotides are TGTGCCAGCAGTTCCCTGGCAGGGGGCATCGCTGAAGCTTTCTTT.

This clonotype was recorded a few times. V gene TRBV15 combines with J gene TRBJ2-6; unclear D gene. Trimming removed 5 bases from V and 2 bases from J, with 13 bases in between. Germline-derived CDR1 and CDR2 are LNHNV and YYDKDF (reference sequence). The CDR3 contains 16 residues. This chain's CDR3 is CATSGLGLPGANVLTF. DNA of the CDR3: TGTGCCACCAGCGGTCTCGGGCTACCTGGGGCCAACGTCCTGACTTTC.

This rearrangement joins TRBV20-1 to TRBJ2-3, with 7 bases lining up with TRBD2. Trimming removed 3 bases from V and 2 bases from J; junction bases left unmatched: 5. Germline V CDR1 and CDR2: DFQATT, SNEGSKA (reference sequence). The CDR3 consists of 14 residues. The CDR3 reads CSASGGGFTDTQYF. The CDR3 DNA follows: TGCAGTGCTAGTGGCGGGGGTTTCACAGATACGCAGTATTTT.

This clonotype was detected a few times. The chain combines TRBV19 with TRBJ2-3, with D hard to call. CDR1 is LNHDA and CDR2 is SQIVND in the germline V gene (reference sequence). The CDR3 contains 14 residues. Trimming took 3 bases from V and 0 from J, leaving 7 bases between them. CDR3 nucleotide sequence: TGTGCCAGTAGTATCAGTACAAGCACAGATACGCAGTATTTT. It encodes CASSISTSTDTQYF.

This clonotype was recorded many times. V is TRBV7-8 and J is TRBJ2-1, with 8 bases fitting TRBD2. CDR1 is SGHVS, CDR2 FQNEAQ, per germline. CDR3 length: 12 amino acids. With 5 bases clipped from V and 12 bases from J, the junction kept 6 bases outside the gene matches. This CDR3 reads CASSPLLAGQFF. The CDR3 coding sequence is TGTGCCAGCAGCCCCCTTCTAGCGGGGCAGTTCTTC.

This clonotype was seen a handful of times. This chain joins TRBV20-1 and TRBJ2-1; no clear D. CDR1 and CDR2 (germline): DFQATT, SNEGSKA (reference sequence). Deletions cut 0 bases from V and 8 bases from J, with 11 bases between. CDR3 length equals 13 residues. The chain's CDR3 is CSARDAWSDEQFF. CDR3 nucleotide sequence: TGCAGTGCTAGAGATGCGTGGAGTGATGAGCAGTTCTTC.

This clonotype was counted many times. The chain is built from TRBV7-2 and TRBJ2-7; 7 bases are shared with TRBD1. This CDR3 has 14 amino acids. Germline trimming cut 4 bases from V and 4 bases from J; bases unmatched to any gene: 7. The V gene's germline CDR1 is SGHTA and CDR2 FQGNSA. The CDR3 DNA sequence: TGTGCCAGCAGCTCCAACACGGGACAGTACGAGCAGTACTTC. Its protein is CASSSNTGQYEQYF.

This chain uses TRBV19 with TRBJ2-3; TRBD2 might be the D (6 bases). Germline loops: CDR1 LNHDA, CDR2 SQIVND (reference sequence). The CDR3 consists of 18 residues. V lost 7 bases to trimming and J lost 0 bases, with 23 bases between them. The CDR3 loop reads CASTSGTGDPASTDTQYF. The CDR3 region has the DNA TGTGCCAGTACCTCCGGGACTGGCGACCCCGCCAGCACAGATACGCAGTATTTT.

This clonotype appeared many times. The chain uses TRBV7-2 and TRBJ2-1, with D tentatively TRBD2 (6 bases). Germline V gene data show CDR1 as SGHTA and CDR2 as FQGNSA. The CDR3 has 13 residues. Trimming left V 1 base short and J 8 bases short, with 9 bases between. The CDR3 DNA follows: TGTGCCAGCAGCTTAGATGGGGAGGATGAGCAGTTCTTC. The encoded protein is CASSLDGEDEQFF.

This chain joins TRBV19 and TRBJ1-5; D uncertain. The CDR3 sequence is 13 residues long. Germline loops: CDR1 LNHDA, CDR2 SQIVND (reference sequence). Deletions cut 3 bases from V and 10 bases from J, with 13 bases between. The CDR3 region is CASSMAPERPQHF. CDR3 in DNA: TGTGCCAGTAGTATGGCCCCGGAACGACCCCAGCATTTT.

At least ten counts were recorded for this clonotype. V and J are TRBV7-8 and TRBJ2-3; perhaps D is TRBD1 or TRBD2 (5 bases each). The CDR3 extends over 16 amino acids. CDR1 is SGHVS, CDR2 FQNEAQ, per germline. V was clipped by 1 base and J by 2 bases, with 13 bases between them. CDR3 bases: TGTGCCAGCAGCTTAGAAGGGCCAGGGACCACAGATACGCAGTATTTT. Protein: CASSLEGPGTTDTQYF.

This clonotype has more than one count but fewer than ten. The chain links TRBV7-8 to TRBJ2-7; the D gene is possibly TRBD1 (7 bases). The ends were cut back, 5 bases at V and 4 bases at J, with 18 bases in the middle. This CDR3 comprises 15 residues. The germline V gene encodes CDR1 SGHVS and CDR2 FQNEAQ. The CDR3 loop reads CASSPGGGSRYEQYF. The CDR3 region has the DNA TGTGCCAGCAGCCCCGGAGGGGGCTCACGGTACGAGCAGTACTTC.

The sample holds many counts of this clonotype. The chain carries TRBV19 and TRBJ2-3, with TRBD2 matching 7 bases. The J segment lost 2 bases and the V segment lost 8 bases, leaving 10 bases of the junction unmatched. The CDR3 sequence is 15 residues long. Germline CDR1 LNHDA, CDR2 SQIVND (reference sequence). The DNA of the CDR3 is TGTGCCAGTTCTCCCGGGACTATGTTCACAGATACGCAGTATTTT. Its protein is CASSPGTMFTDTQYF.

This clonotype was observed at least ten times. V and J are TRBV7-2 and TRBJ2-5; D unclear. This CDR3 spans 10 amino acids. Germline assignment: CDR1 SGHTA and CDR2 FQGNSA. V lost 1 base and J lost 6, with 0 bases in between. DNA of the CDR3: TGTGCCAGCAGCTTAGAGACCCAGTACTTC. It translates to CASSLETQYF.